This TCR beta chain comes out of a study of blood T cell repertoires in COVID-19. Whole-study context: The United States, Italy and Spain supplied acute and convalescent COVID-19 samples. T cells, B-cell-depleted T cells, or PBMCs provided the cDNA or gDNA that served as material.

Measured with immunoSEQ multiplex PCR; TCRdb has only the in-frame clones, and not every one. The table includes around 700,000 clones, just under 90% detected once. V was shortened by 1 base and J by 0 bases, with 13 bases between the two germline ends. The length of the CDR3 is 16 residues. Germline values: CDR1 SGHTA, CDR2 FQGNSA. This TCR was recovered from a woman younger than 30 with acute or convalescent COVID-19. Sequenced sample: peripheral blood. The chain is built from TRBV7-2 and TRBJ2-7; D remains unclear. Written as DNA, the CDR3 is TGTGCCAGCAGCTTAGGTCGGCAGGTCAACTCCTACGAGCAGTACTTC. It encodes CASSLGRQVNSYEQYF.